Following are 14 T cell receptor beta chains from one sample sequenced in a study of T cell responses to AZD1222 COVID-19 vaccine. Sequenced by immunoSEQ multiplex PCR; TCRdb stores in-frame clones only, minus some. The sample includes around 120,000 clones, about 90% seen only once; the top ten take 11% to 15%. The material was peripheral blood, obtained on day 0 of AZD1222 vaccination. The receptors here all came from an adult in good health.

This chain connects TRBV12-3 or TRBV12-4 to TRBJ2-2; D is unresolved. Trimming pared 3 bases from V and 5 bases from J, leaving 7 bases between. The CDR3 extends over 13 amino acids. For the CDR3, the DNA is TGTGCCAGCAGTTTCGGCGAGACCGGGGAGCTGTTTTTT. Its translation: CASSFGETGELFF.

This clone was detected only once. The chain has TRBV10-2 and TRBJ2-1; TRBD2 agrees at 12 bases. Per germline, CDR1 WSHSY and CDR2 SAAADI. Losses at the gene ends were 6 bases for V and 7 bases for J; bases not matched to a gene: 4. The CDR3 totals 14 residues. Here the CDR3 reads CASRDLAGGNEQFF. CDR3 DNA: TGCGCCAGCAGAGACCTAGCGGGAGGGAATGAGCAGTTCTTC.

The CDR3 nucleotides read TGTGCCAGCAGTTTCCCTCCTTTTGGGGAGGCGACTAATGAGCAGTTCTTC. This translates into CASSFPPFGEATNEQFF. This chain links TRBV28 with TRBJ2-1; TRBD2 is a possible D gene (6 bases). Between the trimmed V and J ends, which lost 3 bases and 7 bases, there was a span of 22 bases. Germline CDR1 reads MDHEN; CDR2 reads SYDVKM. This CDR3 spans 17 amino acids.

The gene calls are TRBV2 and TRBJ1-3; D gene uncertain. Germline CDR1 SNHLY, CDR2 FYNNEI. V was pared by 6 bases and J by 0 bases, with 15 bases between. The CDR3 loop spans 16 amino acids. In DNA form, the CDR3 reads TGTGCCAGCAGGCAGACTGAATTCAACTCTGGAAACACCATATATTTT. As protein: CASRQTEFNSGNTIYF.

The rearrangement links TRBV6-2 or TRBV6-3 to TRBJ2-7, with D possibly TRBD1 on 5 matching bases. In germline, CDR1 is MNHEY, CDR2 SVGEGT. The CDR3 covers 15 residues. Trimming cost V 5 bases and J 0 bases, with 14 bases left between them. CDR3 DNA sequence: TGTGCCAGCAGTGCCGACAGCTTGTACTCCTACGAGCAGTACTTC. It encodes CASSADSLYSYEQYF.

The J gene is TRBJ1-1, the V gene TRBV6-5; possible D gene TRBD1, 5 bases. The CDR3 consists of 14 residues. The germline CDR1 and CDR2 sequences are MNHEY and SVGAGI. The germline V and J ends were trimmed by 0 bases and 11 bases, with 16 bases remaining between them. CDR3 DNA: TGTGCCAGCAGTTACTCGAGATTGGGGGTAGGGGCTTTCTTT. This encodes CASSYSRLGVGAFF.

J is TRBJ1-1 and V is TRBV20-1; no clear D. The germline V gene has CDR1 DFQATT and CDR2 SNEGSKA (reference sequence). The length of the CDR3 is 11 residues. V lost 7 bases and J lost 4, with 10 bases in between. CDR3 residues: CSVPDPTEAFF. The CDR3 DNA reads TGCAGTGTCCCCGACCCCACTGAAGCTTTCTTT.

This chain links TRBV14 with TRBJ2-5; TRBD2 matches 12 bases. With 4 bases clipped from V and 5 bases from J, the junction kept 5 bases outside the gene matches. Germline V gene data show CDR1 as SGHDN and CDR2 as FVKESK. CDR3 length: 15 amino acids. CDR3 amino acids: CASSLGLAGWETQYF. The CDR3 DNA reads TGTGCCAGCAGCCTGGGACTAGCGGGTTGGGAGACCCAGTACTTC. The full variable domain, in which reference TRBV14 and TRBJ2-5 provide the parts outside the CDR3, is EAGVTQFPSHSVIEKGQTVTLRCDPISGHDNLYWYRRVMGKEIKFLLHFVKESKQDESGMPNNRFLAERTGGTYSTLKVQPAELEDSGVYFCASSLGLAGWETQYFGPGTRLLVL.

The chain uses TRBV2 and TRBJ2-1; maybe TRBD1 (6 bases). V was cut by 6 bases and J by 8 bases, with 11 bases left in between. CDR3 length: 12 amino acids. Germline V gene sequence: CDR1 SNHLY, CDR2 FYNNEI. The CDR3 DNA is TGTGCCAGCAGCGCCAGGGGATATGAGCAGTTCTTC. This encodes CASSARGYEQFF.

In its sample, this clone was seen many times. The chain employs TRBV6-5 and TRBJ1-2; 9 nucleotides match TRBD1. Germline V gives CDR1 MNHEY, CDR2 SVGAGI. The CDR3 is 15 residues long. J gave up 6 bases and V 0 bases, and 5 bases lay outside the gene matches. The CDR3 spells CASSYSGDRVNGYTF. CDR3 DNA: TGTGCCAGCAGTTACTCGGGGGACAGGGTAAATGGCTACACCTTC.

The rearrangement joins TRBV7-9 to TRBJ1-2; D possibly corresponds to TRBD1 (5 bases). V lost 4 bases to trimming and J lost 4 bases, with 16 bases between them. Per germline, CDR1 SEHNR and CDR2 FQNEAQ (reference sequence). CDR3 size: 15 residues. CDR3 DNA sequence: TGTGCCAGCAGCTGGACTGACCCTGGGGGCTATGGCTACACCTTC. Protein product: CASSWTDPGGYGYTF. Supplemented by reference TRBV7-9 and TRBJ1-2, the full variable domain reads DTGVSQNPRHKITKRGQNVTFRCDPISEHNRLYWYRQTLGQGPEFLTYFQNEAQLEKSRLLSDRFSAERPKGSFSTLEIQRTEQGDSAMYLCASSWTDPGGYGYTFGSGTRLTVV.

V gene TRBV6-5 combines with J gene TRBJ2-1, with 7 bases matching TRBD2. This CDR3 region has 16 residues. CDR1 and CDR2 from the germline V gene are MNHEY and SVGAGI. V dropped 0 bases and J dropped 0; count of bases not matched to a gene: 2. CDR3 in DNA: TGTGCCAGCAGTTACTCGGGGGGGAGCTCCTACAATGAGCAGTTCTTC. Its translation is CASSYSGGSSYNEQFF.

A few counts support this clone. The CDR3 sequence: CASSLSGGTNGYTF. The CDR3 nucleotides are TGTGCCAGCAGTTTATCCGGAGGGACAAATGGCTACACCTTC. V gene TRBV27 combines with J gene TRBJ1-2; D may be TRBD1 (6 bases). Germline loops: CDR1 MNHEY, CDR2 SMNVEV (reference sequence). The V gene lost 0 bases and the J gene lost 6 bases, with 11 bases spanning the gap. This CDR3 contains 14 residues.

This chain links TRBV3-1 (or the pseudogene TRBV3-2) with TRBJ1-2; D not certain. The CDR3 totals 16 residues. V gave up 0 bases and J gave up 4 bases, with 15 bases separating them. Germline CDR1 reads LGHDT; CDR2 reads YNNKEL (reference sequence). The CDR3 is CASSQDFVRRIYGYTF. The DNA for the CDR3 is TGTGCCAGCAGCCAAGATTTTGTCCGACGGATCTATGGCTACACCTTC.